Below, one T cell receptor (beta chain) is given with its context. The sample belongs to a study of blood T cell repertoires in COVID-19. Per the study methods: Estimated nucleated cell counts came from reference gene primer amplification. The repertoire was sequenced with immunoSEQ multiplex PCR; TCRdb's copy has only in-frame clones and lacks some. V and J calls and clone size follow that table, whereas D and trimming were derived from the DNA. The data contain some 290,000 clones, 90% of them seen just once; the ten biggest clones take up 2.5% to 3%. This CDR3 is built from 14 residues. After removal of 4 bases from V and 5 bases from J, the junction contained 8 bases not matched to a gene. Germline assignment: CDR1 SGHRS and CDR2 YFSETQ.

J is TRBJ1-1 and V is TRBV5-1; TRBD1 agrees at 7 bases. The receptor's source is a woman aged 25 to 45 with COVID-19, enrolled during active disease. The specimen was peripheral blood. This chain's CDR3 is CASSGTTQGTEAFF. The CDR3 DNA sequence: TGCGCCAGCAGCGGGACCACACAGGGGACTGAAGCTTTCTTT.